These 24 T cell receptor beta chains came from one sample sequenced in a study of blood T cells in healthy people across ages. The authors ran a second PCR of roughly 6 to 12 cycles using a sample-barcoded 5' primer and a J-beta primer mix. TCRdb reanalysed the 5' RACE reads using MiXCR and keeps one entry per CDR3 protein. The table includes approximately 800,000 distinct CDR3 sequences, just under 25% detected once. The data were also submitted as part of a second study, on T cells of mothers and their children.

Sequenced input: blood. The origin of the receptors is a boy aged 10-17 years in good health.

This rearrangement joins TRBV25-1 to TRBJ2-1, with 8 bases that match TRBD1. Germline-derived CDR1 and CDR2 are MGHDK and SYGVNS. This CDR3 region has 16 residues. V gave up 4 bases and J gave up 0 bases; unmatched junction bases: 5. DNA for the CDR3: TGTGCCAGCAGTGTTACAGGGGGACGCTCCTACAATGAGCAGTTCTTC. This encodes CASSVTGGRSYNEQFF.

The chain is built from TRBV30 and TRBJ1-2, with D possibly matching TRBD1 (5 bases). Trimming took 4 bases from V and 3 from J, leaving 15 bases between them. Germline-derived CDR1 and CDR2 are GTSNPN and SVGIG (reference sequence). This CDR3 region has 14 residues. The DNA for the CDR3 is TGTGCCTGGATCAGGGACCGGGCCGACTATGGCTACACCTTC. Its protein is CAWIRDRADYGYTF.

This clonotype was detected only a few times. DNA of the CDR3: TGCAGTGCCCCGAACACCAACTACTCCTACGAGCAGTACTTC. It codes for CSAPNTNYSYEQYF. The V and J genes are TRBV20-1 and TRBJ2-7; D is ambiguous. This CDR3 comprises 14 residues. Trimming cost V 6 bases and J 0 bases, with 15 bases left between them. In germline, CDR1 is DFQATT, CDR2 SNEGSKA (reference sequence).

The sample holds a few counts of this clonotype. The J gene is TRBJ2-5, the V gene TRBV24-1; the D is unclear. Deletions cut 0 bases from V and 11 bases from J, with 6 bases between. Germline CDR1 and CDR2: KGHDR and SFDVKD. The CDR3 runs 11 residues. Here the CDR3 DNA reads TGTGCCACCAGTGATTTGGTTGGGCAGTACTTC. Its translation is CATSDLVGQYF.

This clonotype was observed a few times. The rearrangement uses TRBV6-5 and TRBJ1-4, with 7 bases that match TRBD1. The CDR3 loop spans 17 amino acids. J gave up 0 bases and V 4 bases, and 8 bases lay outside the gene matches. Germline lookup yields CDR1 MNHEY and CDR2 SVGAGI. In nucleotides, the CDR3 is TGTGCCAGCAGTTTCGGGACAGATTATGCAACTAATGAAAAACTGTTTTTT. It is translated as CASSFGTDYATNEKLFF.

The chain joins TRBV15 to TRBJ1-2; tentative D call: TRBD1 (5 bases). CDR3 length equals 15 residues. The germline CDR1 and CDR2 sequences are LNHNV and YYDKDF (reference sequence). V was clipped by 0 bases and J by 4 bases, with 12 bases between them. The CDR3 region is CATSRDSTGLYGYTF. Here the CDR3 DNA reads TGTGCCACCAGCAGAGATAGCACAGGCCTCTATGGCTACACCTTC.

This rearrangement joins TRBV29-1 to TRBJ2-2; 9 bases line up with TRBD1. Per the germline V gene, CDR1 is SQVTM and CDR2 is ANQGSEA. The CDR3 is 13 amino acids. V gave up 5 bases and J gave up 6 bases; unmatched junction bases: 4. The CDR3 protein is CSVNRGRSGELFF. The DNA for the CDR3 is TGCAGCGTTAACAGGGGGCGCTCCGGGGAGCTGTTTTTT.

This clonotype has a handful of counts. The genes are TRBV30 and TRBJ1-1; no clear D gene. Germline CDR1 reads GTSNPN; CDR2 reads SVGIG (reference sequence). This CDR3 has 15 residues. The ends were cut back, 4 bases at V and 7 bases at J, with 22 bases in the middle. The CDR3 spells CAWNHKRALIVEAFF. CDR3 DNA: TGTGCCTGGAACCATAAGAGGGCTCTTATCGTTGAAGCTTTCTTT.

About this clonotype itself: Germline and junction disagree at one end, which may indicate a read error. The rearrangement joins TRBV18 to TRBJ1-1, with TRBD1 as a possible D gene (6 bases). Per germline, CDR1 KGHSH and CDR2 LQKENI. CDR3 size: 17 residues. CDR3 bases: TGTGCCGGCTCACCCCGGGACACCTCTTTGAGGAACACTGAAGCTTTCTTT. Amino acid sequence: CAGSPRDTSLRNTEAFF.

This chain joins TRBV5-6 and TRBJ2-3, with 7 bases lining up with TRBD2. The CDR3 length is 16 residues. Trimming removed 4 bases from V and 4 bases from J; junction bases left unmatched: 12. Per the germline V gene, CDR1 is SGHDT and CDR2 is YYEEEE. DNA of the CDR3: TGTGCCAGCAGCCCCGAGGCGGGGGATTTCGCAGATACGCAGTATTTT. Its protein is CASSPEAGDFADTQYF.

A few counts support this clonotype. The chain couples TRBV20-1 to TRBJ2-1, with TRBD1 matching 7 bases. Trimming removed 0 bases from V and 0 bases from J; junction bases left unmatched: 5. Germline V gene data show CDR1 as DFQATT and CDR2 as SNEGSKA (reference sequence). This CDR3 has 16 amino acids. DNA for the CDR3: TGCAGTGCTAGAGATCGCAAGGGGGCCTCCTACAATGAGCAGTTCTTC. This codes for CSARDRKGASYNEQFF.

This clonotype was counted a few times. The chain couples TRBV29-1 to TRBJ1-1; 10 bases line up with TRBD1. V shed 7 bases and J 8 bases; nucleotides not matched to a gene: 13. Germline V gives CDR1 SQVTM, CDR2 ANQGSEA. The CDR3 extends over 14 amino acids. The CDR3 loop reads CSARIRQGALEAFF. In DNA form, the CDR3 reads TGCAGCGCCAGGATAAGACAGGGGGCCCTGGAAGCTTTCTTT.

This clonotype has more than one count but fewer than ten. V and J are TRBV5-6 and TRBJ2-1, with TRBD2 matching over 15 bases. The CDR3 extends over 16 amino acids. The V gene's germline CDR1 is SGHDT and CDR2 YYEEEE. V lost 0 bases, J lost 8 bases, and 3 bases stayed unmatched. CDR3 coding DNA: TGTGCCAGCAGCTTGGGGGGACTAGCGGGAGGCGATGAGCAGTTCTTC. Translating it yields CASSLGGLAGGDEQFF.

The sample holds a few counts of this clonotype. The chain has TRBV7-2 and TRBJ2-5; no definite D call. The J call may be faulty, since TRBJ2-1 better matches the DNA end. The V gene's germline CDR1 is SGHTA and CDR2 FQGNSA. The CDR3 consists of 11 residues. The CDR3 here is CASSLVREQFF. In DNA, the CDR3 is TGTGCCAGCAGCTTAGTCAGAGAGCAGTTCTTC.

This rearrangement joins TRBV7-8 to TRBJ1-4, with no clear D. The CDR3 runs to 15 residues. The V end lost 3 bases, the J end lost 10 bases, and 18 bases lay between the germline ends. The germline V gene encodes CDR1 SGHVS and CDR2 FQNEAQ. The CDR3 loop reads CASSLADKQLGKLFF. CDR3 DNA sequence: TGTGCCAGCAGCTTGGCTGACAAGCAACTTGGAAAACTGTTTTTT.

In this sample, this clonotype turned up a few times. The CDR3 DNA sequence: TGCAGCGCCCGAGGGGATTATGGCTACACCTTC. Translation: CSARGDYGYTF. This chain connects TRBV20-1 to TRBJ1-2, with D tentatively TRBD1 (5 bases). The CDR3 consists of 11 residues. Per the germline V gene, CDR1 is DFQATT and CDR2 is SNEGSKA (reference sequence).

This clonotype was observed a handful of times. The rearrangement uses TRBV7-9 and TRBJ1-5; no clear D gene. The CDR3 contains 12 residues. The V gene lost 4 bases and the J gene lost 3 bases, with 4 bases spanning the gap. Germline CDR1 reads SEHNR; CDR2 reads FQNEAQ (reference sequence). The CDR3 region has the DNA TGTGCCAGCAGCTCCGCCAATCAGCCCCAGCATTTT. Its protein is CASSSANQPQHF.

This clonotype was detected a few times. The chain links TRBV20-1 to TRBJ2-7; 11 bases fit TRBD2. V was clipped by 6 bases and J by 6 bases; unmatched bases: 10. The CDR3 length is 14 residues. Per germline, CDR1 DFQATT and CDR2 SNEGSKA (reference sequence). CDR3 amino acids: CSAISTSGNGEQYF. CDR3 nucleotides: TGCAGTGCCATATCGACTAGCGGGAACGGCGAGCAGTACTTC.

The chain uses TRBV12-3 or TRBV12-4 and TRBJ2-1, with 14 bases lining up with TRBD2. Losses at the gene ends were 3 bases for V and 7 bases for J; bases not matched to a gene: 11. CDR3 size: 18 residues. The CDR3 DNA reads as TGTGCCAGCAGTTTGAGGGGGGGACTAGCGGGAGCCGGGAATGAGCAGTTCTTC. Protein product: CASSLRGGLAGAGNEQFF.

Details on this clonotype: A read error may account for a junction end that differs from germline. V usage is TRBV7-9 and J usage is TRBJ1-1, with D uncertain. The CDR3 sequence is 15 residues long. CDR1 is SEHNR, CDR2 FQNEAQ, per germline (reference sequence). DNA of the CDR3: TGTGCCAGCAGCTTATCCGGAGGGTTGGGTACTGAGGCTTTCTTT. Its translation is CASSLSGGLGTEAFF.

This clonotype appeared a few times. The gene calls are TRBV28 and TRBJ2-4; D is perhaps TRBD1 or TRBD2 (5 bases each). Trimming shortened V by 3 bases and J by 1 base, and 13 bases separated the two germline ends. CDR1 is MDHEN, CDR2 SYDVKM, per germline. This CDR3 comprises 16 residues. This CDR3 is CASSLRGTFAKNIQYF. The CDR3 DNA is TGTGCCAGCAGTTTGAGAGGGACGTTTGCCAAAAACATTCAGTACTTC.

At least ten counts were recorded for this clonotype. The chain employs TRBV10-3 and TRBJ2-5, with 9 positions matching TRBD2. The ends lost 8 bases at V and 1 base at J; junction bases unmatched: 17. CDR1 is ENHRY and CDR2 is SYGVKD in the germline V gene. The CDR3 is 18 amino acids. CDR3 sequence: CAIPILRVPSGVQETQYF. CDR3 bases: TGTGCCATCCCCATTCTTCGTGTCCCTAGCGGGGTCCAAGAGACCCAGTACTTC.

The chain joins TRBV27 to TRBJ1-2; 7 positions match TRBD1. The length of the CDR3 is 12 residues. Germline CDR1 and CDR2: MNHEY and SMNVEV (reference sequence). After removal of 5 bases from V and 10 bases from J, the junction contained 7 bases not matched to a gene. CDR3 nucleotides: TGTGCCAGCAGTCCCAGACAGGGTGACTACACCTTC. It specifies CASSPRQGDYTF.

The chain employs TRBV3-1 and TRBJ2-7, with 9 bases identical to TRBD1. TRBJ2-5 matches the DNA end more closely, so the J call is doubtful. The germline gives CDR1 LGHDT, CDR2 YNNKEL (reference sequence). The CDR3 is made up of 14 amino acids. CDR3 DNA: TGTGCCAGCAGCCAAGTGGACAGGGGCGGGACCCAGTACTTC. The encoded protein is CASSQVDRGGTQYF.